The 23 T cell receptor beta chains reported below all come from one sample, sequenced in a study of radiotherapy plus CTLA-4 blockade in lung cancer. Sequenced by immunoSEQ multiplex PCR; TCRdb stores in-frame clones only, minus some. The data contain some 100,000 clones, about four fifths of them singletons. The sample in question was peripheral blood, obtained from a patient treated with radiotherapy plus ipilimumab. The receptors were gathered from a human donor with non-small cell lung cancer that progressed on radiotherapy plus ipilimumab.

The chain is built from TRBV14 and TRBJ2-2; D uncertain. The length of the CDR3 is 16 residues. V was shortened by 1 base and J by 6 bases, with 15 bases between the two germline ends. CDR1 and CDR2 (germline): SGHDN, FVKESK. CDR3 DNA sequence: TGTGCCAGCAGCCAAGCGGTGGGGAACGTGGCCGGGGAGCTGTTTTTT. Encoded protein: CASSQAVGNVAGELFF.

This clone was picked up one time. The chain uses TRBV6-5 and TRBJ1-4; 9 positions match TRBD1. Germline trimming cut 2 bases from V and 8 bases from J; bases unmatched to any gene: 6. The CDR3 length is 15 residues. Germline V gene lookup returns CDR1 MNHEY and CDR2 SVGAGI. CDR3 sequence reads: CASSYVGTGTEKLFF. The CDR3 coding sequence is TGTGCCAGCAGTTACGTCGGGACAGGGACGGAAAAACTGTTTTTT.

This clone was seen a few times. At one end the junction does not follow the germline gene, possibly because of a read error. The chain carries TRBV28 and TRBJ1-6; 9 bases match TRBD1. Germline CDR1 is MDHEN and CDR2 is SYDVKM. This CDR3 spans 14 amino acids. CDR3 loop: CASRLGQGNSPLHF. CDR3 coding DNA: TGTGCCAGCCGTTTGGGACAGGGTAATTCACCCCTCCACTTT. Supplemented by reference TRBV28 and TRBJ1-6, the full variable domain reads DVKVTQSSRYLVKRTGEKVFLECVQDMDHENMFWYRQDPGLGLRLIYFSYDVKMKEKGDIPEGYSVSREKKERFSLILESASTNQTSMYLCASRLGQGNSPLHFGNGTRLTVT.

In this sample, this clone turned up once. V is TRBV2 and J is TRBJ2-3; D is possibly TRBD1 or TRBD2 (5 bases each). Looked up from germline, CDR1 is SNHLY and CDR2 is FYNNEI. Deletions cut 2 bases from V and 0 bases from J, with 15 bases between. The CDR3 contains 17 residues. In nucleotides, the CDR3 is TGTGCCAGCAGTGAATATTTTGGGACGGGGAGCACAGATACGCAGTATTTT. Amino acid sequence: CASSEYFGTGSTDTQYF. The full variable domain, its missing parts supplied by reference TRBV2 and TRBJ2-3, is EPEVTQTPSHQVTQMGQEVILRCVPISNHLYFYWYRQILGQKVEFLVSFYNNEISEKSEIFDDQFSVERPDGSNFTLKIRSTKLEDSAMYFCASSEYFGTGSTDTQYFGPGTRLTVL.

This clone was observed a single time. The chain has TRBV5-6 and TRBJ1-5; D not resolved. The CDR3 spans 19 residues. Germline CDR1 SGHDT, CDR2 YYEEEE. V gave up 3 bases and J gave up 5 bases, with 27 bases separating them. The CDR3 here is CASSYAPRGPEVLDQPQHF. The DNA of the CDR3 is TGTGCCAGCAGCTACGCGCCCCGCGGGCCGGAGGTGCTCGATCAGCCCCAGCATTTT.

The rearrangement uses TRBV11-2 and TRBJ2-7; tentative D call: TRBD1 (5 bases). The length of the CDR3 is 13 residues. The V gene lost 4 bases and the J gene lost 7 bases, with 14 bases spanning the gap. The V gene's germline CDR1 is SGHAT and CDR2 FQNNGV. The CDR3 DNA sequence: TGTGCCAGCAGCTATATTAGGACACCTGAGCAGTACTTC. Translating it yields CASSYIRTPEQYF.

This chain uses TRBV10-2 with TRBJ2-5, with D possibly TRBD1 on 6 matching bases. Between the trimmed V and J ends, which lost 7 bases and 9 bases, there was a span of 15 bases. Germline lookup yields CDR1 WSHSY and CDR2 SAAADI. The CDR3 extends over 12 amino acids. CDR3 sequence (DNA): TGCGCCAGCAAGAAGGATAAGGGGGCCCAGTACTTC. Protein sequence: CASKKDKGAQYF.

The V and J genes are TRBV6-4 and TRBJ2-7, with 7 nucleotides matching TRBD2. V trimming: 6 bases; J trimming: 3 bases; junction bases outside the gene matches: 5. The germline V gene has CDR1 MRHNA and CDR2 SNTAGT. This CDR3 is built from 13 residues. The CDR3 loop reads CASRGLLSYEQYF. The DNA for the CDR3 is TGTGCCAGCAGGGGACTATTAAGCTACGAGCAGTACTTC.

The chain joins TRBV6-5 to TRBJ1-5, with no clear D. The CDR3 totals 13 residues. The germline gives CDR1 MNHEY, CDR2 SVGAGI. Between the trimmed V and J ends, which lost 6 bases and 2 bases, there was a span of 8 bases. CDR3 residues: CASRGQGNQPQHF. The CDR3 coding sequence is TGTGCCAGCAGGGGTCAAGGCAATCAGCCCCAGCATTTT.

This chain uses TRBV30 with TRBJ1-6; maybe TRBD1 (6 bases). Germline V gives CDR1 GTSNPN, CDR2 SVGIG (reference sequence). The CDR3 is 13 amino acids. The V gene lost 0 bases and the J gene lost 7 bases, with 7 bases spanning the gap. DNA for the CDR3: TGTGCCTGGAGTGTACAGGGCAATTCACCCCTCCACTTT. Its protein is CAWSVQGNSPLHF.

The chain couples TRBV29-1 to TRBJ2-7; D possibly matches TRBD1 or TRBD2 (6 bases each). CDR3 length: 14 amino acids. Germline loops: CDR1 SQVTM, CDR2 ANQGSEA. V shed 6 bases and J shed 0 bases, with 15 bases lying between them. The CDR3 DNA reads as TGCAGCGTCCGCGGGATGGGGGCCTCCTACGAGCAGTACTTC. This gives the protein CSVRGMGASYEQYF.

V usage is TRBV19 and J usage is TRBJ2-5; no firm D call. V was shortened by 4 bases and J by 2 bases, with 11 bases between the two germline ends. Germline-derived CDR1 and CDR2 are LNHDA and SQIVND (reference sequence). The CDR3 totals 14 residues. The CDR3 is CASSKLPPQETQYF. The CDR3 DNA follows: TGTGCCAGTAGTAAGCTCCCACCACAAGAGACCCAGTACTTC.

V usage is TRBV2 and J usage is TRBJ1-2; TRBD1 matches at 7 bases. The CDR3 consists of 14 residues. J lost 7 bases, V lost 4 bases, and 9 bases had no gene match. From germline, CDR1 is SNHLY and CDR2 FYNNEI. This chain's CDR3 is CASSGRTGGRGYTF. The CDR3 bases are TGTGCCAGCAGTGGGAGGACAGGAGGACGTGGCTACACCTTC.

The chain is built from TRBV29-1 and TRBJ1-1, with D perhaps matching TRBD1 (5 bases). Germline loops: CDR1 SQVTM, CDR2 ANQGSEA. V was clipped by 5 bases and J by 1 base, with 20 bases between them. The CDR3 runs 16 residues. The CDR3, as DNA: TGCAGCGTTAAACCTTCCTACCAGGGTTCGAACACTGAAGCTTTCTTT. Protein: CSVKPSYQGSNTEAFF.

V and J are TRBV11-2 and TRBJ1-4; perhaps TRBD1 as D (6 bases). The length of the CDR3 is 16 residues. The V and J ends lost 4 bases and 7 bases respectively, with 19 bases between them. CDR1 SGHAT and CDR2 FQNNGV come from the germline V gene. In DNA form, the CDR3 reads TGTGCCAGCAGCTCCGGGGGGGCAGGACCCTTTGAAAAACTGTTTTTT. This encodes CASSSGGAGPFEKLFF.

There are a few counts of this clone. DNA for the CDR3: TGTGCCAGCAGCTTAGAAATTGGGGGGGCGGGCTCCTACAATGAGCAGTTCTTC. Protein sequence: CASSLEIGGAGSYNEQFF. This chain connects TRBV7-6 to TRBJ2-1; a weak D match, TRBD2 (7 bases). The CDR3 loop spans 18 amino acids. V was cut by 1 base and J by 0 bases, with 16 bases left in between. Germline lookup yields CDR1 SGHVS and CDR2 FNYEAQ.

V usage is TRBV7-2 and J usage is TRBJ2-3, with 9 bases identical to TRBD1. The V gene end was trimmed by 1 base and the J gene end by 1 base; junction bases not matched to a gene: 6. Per the germline V gene, CDR1 is SGHTA and CDR2 is FQGNSA. The CDR3 consists of 17 residues. The CDR3 bases are TGTGCCAGCAGCTTAGAGACAGGGGGGTTGCGCACAGATACGCAGTATTTT. Amino acids: CASSLETGGLRTDTQYF. The whole variable domain, filled in from reference TRBV7-2 and TRBJ2-3, reads GAGVSQSPSNKVTEKGKDVELRCDPISGHTALYWYRQSLGQGLEFLIYFQGNSAPDKSGLPSDRFSAERTGGSVSTLTIQRTQQEDSAVYLCASSLETGGLRTDTQYFGPGTRLTVL.

The V call is TRBV2, the J call TRBJ2-4, with 7 bases fitting TRBD2. Germline CDR1 reads SNHLY; CDR2 reads FYNNEI. The CDR3 extends over 16 amino acids. V lost 7 bases and J lost 0; bases outside the gene matches: 9. The CDR3: CASTLGEGVAKNIQYF. The CDR3 DNA sequence: TGTGCCAGCACCCTGGGGGAGGGAGTAGCCAAAAACATTCAGTACTTC. Supplemented by reference TRBV2 and TRBJ2-4, the full variable domain reads EPEVTQTPSHQVTQMGQEVILRCVPISNHLYFYWYRQILGQKVEFLVSFYNNEISEKSEIFDDQFSVERPDGSNFTLKIRSTKLEDSAMYFCASTLGEGVAKNIQYFGAGTRLSVL.

This clone has just one count. The chain employs TRBV19 and TRBJ1-2; TRBD1 aligns across 7 bases. Trimming removed 4 bases from V and 6 bases from J; junction bases left unmatched: 5. This CDR3 has 13 residues. The germline gives CDR1 LNHDA, CDR2 SQIVND (reference sequence). Written as DNA, the CDR3 is TGTGCCAGTAGTACAAGGGACAGTGATGGCTACACCTTC. Protein sequence: CASSTRDSDGYTF.

This clone was seen more than once but under ten times. The J gene is TRBJ2-1, the V gene TRBV7-8; 13 bases line up with TRBD2. The CDR3 is made up of 16 amino acids. V was pared by 4 bases and J by 8 bases, with 8 bases of the junction left unmatched. CDR1 is SGHVS and CDR2 is FQNEAQ in the germline V gene. Here the CDR3 DNA reads TGTGCCAGCAGCTCCAGGACTAGCGGGAGTCGTGATGAGCAGTTCTTC. Amino acids: CASSSRTSGSRDEQFF.

The chain has TRBV7-8 and TRBJ2-7, with D perhaps matching TRBD2 (6 bases). This CDR3 has 16 residues. Trimming shortened V by 5 bases and J by 0 bases, and 17 bases separated the two germline ends. The germline gives CDR1 SGHVS, CDR2 FQNEAQ. The CDR3 loop is CASSREPAGSSYEQYF. The CDR3 DNA sequence: TGTGCCAGCAGCCGGGAGCCTGCCGGGAGCTCCTACGAGCAGTACTTC.

This clone has only a few counts. V and J are TRBV5-1 and TRBJ2-2; unclear D gene. There are 14 residues in the CDR3. V was cut by 4 bases and J by 5 bases, with 12 bases left in between. The germline CDR1 and CDR2 sequences are SGHRS and YFSETQ. The chain's CDR3 is CASSEIGGTGELFF. The CDR3 DNA sequence: TGCGCCAGCAGCGAGATCGGCGGAACCGGGGAGCTGTTTTTT.

The chain couples TRBV6-5 to TRBJ2-7, with TRBD2 matching 8 bases. Unmatched junction bases numbered 11, after V lost 6 bases and J lost 4 bases. The CDR3 sequence is 15 residues long. Germline assignment: CDR1 MNHEY and CDR2 SVGAGI. CDR3 in amino acids: CASSPAGTRNYEQYF. The CDR3 nucleotides are TGTGCCAGCAGCCCCGCCGGGACTAGGAATTACGAGCAGTACTTC.